A single sample gave rise to the 32 T cell receptor beta chains below, sequenced in a study of graft-versus-host responses after intestinal transplantation. Method: immunoSEQ multiplex PCR; TCRdb's copy keeps in-frame clones and lacks some. The sample lists tens of thousands of clones; approximately 94% were seen once. No antigens are known for them. The sequences come from unstimulated CD4+ T cells sorted from spleen or lymph node cells, collected before transplant. The receptors derive from a human donor who was the organ donor for an intestinal transplant.

The chain recombines TRBV11-2 with TRBJ2-5; D might be TRBD2 (5 bases). Germline V gene lookup returns CDR1 SGHAT and CDR2 FQNNGV. CDR3 length equals 16 residues. CDR3 DNA: TGTGCTTCAAGAGGCCTAGACCGAGGAGGACGAGAGACCCAGTACTTC. Its protein product is CASRGLDRGGRETQYF.

This clone was counted between two and nine times. V usage is TRBV18 and J usage is TRBJ1-5; D gene ambiguous. The CDR3 is made up of 14 amino acids. Germline-derived CDR1 and CDR2 are KGHSH and LQKENI. V dropped 2 bases and J dropped 6 bases, with 11 bases sitting between them. CDR3 coding DNA: TGTGCCAGCTCACCAGATAGGGAAAGTCAGCCCCAGCATTTT. Protein sequence: CASSPDRESQPQHF.

The J gene is TRBJ1-5, the V gene TRBV10-3; D not resolved. V lost 7 bases and J lost 6, with 13 bases in between. Germline V gene lookup returns CDR1 ENHRY and CDR2 SYGVKD. The CDR3 has 13 residues. Written as DNA, the CDR3 is TGTGCCATCATGGGTTCCCCAGGTCAGCCCCAGCATTTT. Protein: CAIMGSPGQPQHF.

The J gene is TRBJ2-7, the V gene TRBV7-3; weak D call: TRBD1 (6 bases). Trimming pared 5 bases from V and 0 bases from J, leaving 11 bases between. Germline V gene lookup returns CDR1 SGHTA and CDR2 FQGTGA. This CDR3 region has 14 residues. CDR3 residues: CASSNRQDSYEQYF. The CDR3 nucleotides read TGTGCCAGCAGCAATAGACAGGACTCCTACGAGCAGTACTTC.

The rearrangement links TRBV6-6 to TRBJ1-2; TRBD1 matches at 8 bases. The CDR3 runs to 14 residues. Per germline, CDR1 MNHNY and CDR2 SVGAGI (reference sequence). With 4 bases clipped from V and 6 bases from J, the junction kept 7 bases outside the gene matches. The DNA of the CDR3 is TGTGCCAGCAGTTGGGCCGACAGGGGCGATGGCTACACCTTC. This translates into CASSWADRGDGYTF.

The V call is TRBV5-1, the J call TRBJ1-5; tentative D call: TRBD1 (5 bases). The CDR3 is 16 amino acids. Germline CDR1 reads SGHRS; CDR2 reads YFSETQ. Deletions cut 0 bases from V and 5 bases from J, with 15 bases between. The CDR3 spells CASSLEGRDSDQPQHF. CDR3 bases: TGCGCCAGCAGCTTGGAGGGCAGGGATTCTGATCAGCCCCAGCATTTT.

The rearrangement uses TRBV5-7 and TRBJ1-1, with D unclear. TRBV5-7 is an ORF, with its function uncertain. The CDR3 contains 13 residues. Trimming stripped 4 bases from V and 0 bases from J, with 7 bases between. CDR3 loop: CASSRALNTEAFF. The CDR3 nucleotides are TGTGCCAGCAGCCGGGCCTTGAACACTGAAGCTTTCTTT.

This chain joins TRBV7-2 and TRBJ2-6; a weak D match, TRBD1 (5 bases). The CDR3 runs to 16 residues. Trimming removed 1 base from V and 0 bases from J, with 7 bases in between. The germline CDR1 and CDR2 sequences are SGHTA and FQGNSA. In DNA, the CDR3 is TGTGCCAGCAGCTTAGGACAGAGCTCTGGGGCCAACGTCCTGACTTTC. Translated, it gives CASSLGQSSGANVLTF.

The V call is TRBV15, the J call TRBJ2-1; D call uncertain. CDR1 and CDR2 (germline): LNHNV, YYDKDF (reference sequence). The length of the CDR3 is 14 residues. Deletions cut 2 bases from V and 1 base from J, with 6 bases between. The chain's CDR3 is CATSRSGSYNEQFF. The CDR3 nucleotides read TGTGCCACCAGCAGATCTGGGTCCTACAATGAGCAGTTCTTC.

This clone was counted once. The V gene is TRBV7-2, the J gene TRBJ2-1; D uncertain. The CDR3 spans 13 residues. The V gene lost 1 base and the J gene lost 6 bases, with 7 bases spanning the gap. CDR1 and CDR2 (germline): SGHTA, FQGNSA. The CDR3 DNA is TGTGCCAGCAGCTTAGGGCTGATCAATGAGCAGTTCTTC. Its protein is CASSLGLINEQFF.

The rearrangement links TRBV6-1 to TRBJ1-6, with unresolved D. CDR1 and CDR2 from the germline V gene are MNHNS and SASEGT. The V gene lost 6 bases and the J gene lost 7 bases, with 4 bases spanning the gap. The CDR3 runs 11 residues. In nucleotides, the CDR3 is TGTGCCAGCAGCAGGAATTCACCCCTCCACTTT. Its protein product is CASSRNSPLHF.

V gene TRBV18 combines with J gene TRBJ1-1; possibly TRBD1 for D (5 bases). V shed 3 bases and J shed 8 bases, with 13 bases lying between them. Germline values: CDR1 KGHSH, CDR2 LQKENI. This CDR3 is built from 13 residues. The DNA for the CDR3 is TGTGCCAGCTCACCTCCGGGGACGGACGAAGCTTTCTTT. As protein: CASSPPGTDEAFF.

The genes are TRBV18 and TRBJ1-3; the match to TRBD1 covers 7 bases. This CDR3 comprises 16 residues. Trimming removed 3 bases from V and 3 bases from J; junction bases left unmatched: 8. CDR1 and CDR2 (germline): KGHSH, LQKENI. The CDR3 here is CASSPPKTGIGNTIYF. The CDR3 nucleotides read TGTGCCAGCTCACCCCCGAAGACAGGGATTGGAAACACCATATATTTT.

The CDR3 sequence is CAITRAGHTNTEAFF. The CDR3 DNA reads TGTGCCATCACGAGGGCTGGACACACGAACACTGAAGCTTTCTTT. This chain connects TRBV10-3 to TRBJ1-1; possibly TRBD1 for D (5 bases). This CDR3 contains 15 residues. Trimming cost V 7 bases and J 1 base, with 16 bases left between them. Germline V gives CDR1 ENHRY, CDR2 SYGVKD.

The rearrangement links TRBV27 to TRBJ1-1; possibly TRBD1 for D (6 bases). The V end was cut by 1 base, the J end by 8 bases, with 20 bases between. This CDR3 comprises 16 residues. Germline loops: CDR1 MNHEY, CDR2 SMNVEV (reference sequence). This CDR3 is CASSLWGPTSDREAFF. For the CDR3, the DNA is TGTGCCAGCAGTTTATGGGGGCCGACTTCGGACAGAGAAGCTTTCTTT.

This clone was seen only once. J is TRBJ1-5 and V is TRBV6-5; D unresolved. Germline CDR1 and CDR2: MNHEY and SVGAGI. Trimming removed 0 bases from V and 2 bases from J, with 11 bases in between. This CDR3 region has 16 residues. CDR3 sequence: CASSYSSQSGNQPQHF. The CDR3 region has the DNA TGTGCCAGCAGTTACTCGAGCCAGTCGGGCAATCAGCCCCAGCATTTT.

The V and J genes are TRBV5-4 and TRBJ1-2; D not resolved. This CDR3 has 12 amino acids. Trimming shortened V by 0 bases and J by 4 bases, and 4 bases separated the two germline ends. Germline V gene data show CDR1 as SGHNT and CDR2 as YYREEE (reference sequence). For the CDR3, the DNA is TGTGCCAGCAGCTTGGGGGCCTATGGCTACACCTTC. It translates to CASSLGAYGYTF.

This clone appeared once. The rearrangement links TRBV4-3 to TRBJ2-5, with 8 bases identical to TRBD2. The germline V gene has CDR1 LGHNA and CDR2 YSLEER. The V segment lost 0 bases and the J segment 4 bases; nucleotides outside the gene matches: 10. CDR3 length equals 17 residues. The CDR3, as DNA: TGCGCCAGCAGCCAAGATAGTGCCGGGGGGGCCGGAGAGACCCAGTACTTC. Encoded protein: CASSQDSAGGAGETQYF.

Concerning this clone itself: Within the sample, other DNA sequences also encode this same CDR3. This chain joins TRBV28 and TRBJ1-3; D is ambiguous. Germline CDR1 MDHEN, CDR2 SYDVKM. The CDR3 covers 14 residues. V was pared by 1 base and J by 1 base, with 5 bases between. This chain's CDR3 is CASSLSGSGNTIYF. The CDR3 region has the DNA TGTGCCAGCAGTTTATCCGGGTCTGGAAACACCATATATTTT.

The J gene is TRBJ2-5, the V gene TRBV7-2; 9 bases are a match to TRBD1. V lost 3 bases to trimming and J lost 2 bases; unmatched junction nucleotides: 4. The CDR3 loop spans 15 amino acids. The germline V gene encodes CDR1 SGHTA and CDR2 FQGNSA. The DNA of the CDR3 is TGTGCCAGCAGCTTTGGGGGACAGGGTCAAGAGACCCAGTACTTC. It translates to CASSFGGQGQETQYF.

The chain links TRBV20-1 to TRBJ2-3; no clear D. The length of the CDR3 is 11 residues. The ends were cut back, 6 bases at V and 4 bases at J, with 8 bases in the middle. Germline V gene sequence: CDR1 DFQATT, CDR2 SNEGSKA (reference sequence). The CDR3 sequence: CSAEGADTQYF. CDR3 DNA sequence: TGCAGTGCCGAAGGCGCAGATACGCAGTATTTT.

This CDR3 is CASSSRDPLHYGYTF. As DNA, the CDR3 is TGTGCCAGCAGCTCGAGGGACCCCCTTCACTATGGCTACACCTTC. The chain couples TRBV7-8 to TRBJ1-2; perhaps TRBD1 as D (5 bases). In germline, CDR1 is SGHVS, CDR2 FQNEAQ. Trimming removed 4 bases from V and 3 bases from J, with 15 bases in between. This CDR3 region has 15 residues.

J is TRBJ1-2 and V is TRBV6-6, with 9 bases aligning to TRBD1. CDR3 length equals 16 residues. V lost 8 bases to trimming and J lost 0 bases; unmatched junction nucleotides: 10. CDR1 is MNHNY, CDR2 SVGAGI, per germline (reference sequence). The CDR3 is CASLLGQGLANYGYTF. The CDR3 nucleotides read TGTGCCAGCTTGTTGGGACAGGGCTTAGCTAACTATGGCTACACCTTC.

The chain couples TRBV28 to TRBJ2-7, with 8 bases matching TRBD1. CDR1 and CDR2 from the germline V gene are MDHEN and SYDVKM. V shed 3 bases, J shed 2 bases, and the junction held 3 bases outside the gene matches. This CDR3 region has 14 residues. The CDR3 DNA follows: TGTGCCAGCAGTTTTGAGGACAGGGCCTACGAGCAGTACTTC. Its translation is CASSFEDRAYEQYF.

The chain employs TRBV6-5 and TRBJ2-7; D is perhaps TRBD1 (6 bases). This CDR3 comprises 12 residues. Germline V lookup: CDR1 MNHEY, CDR2 SVGAGI. The V end was cut by 5 bases, the J end by 3 bases, with 8 bases between. The CDR3 coding sequence is TGTGCCAGCAGTCTCAGGGGCTACGAGCAGTACTTC. Amino acids: CASSLRGYEQYF.

The chain has TRBV2 and TRBJ1-3; no clear D. This CDR3 has 14 residues. CDR1 is SNHLY, CDR2 FYNNEI, per germline. Trimming stripped 3 bases from V and 0 bases from J, with 6 bases between. DNA of the CDR3: TGTGCCAGCAGTGATGCCGGCTCTGGAAACACCATATATTTT. Its protein product is CASSDAGSGNTIYF.

The V and J genes are TRBV19 and TRBJ1-6; 8 positions match TRBD1. Germline loops: CDR1 LNHDA, CDR2 SQIVND (reference sequence). The CDR3 sequence is 16 residues long. After removal of 7 bases from V and 12 bases from J, the junction contained 17 bases not matched to a gene. CDR3 amino acids: CASNPYGTGLEIPLHF. The CDR3 bases are TGTGCCAGTAATCCATATGGGACAGGCCTTGAGATACCCCTCCACTTT.

CDR3 sequence (DNA): TGTGCCAGCAGTTTAACAGCACAGCCCCAGCATTTT. Its protein is CASSLTAQPQHF. The chain has TRBV28 and TRBJ1-5, with D hard to call. The CDR3 spans 12 residues. Germline loops: CDR1 MDHEN, CDR2 SYDVKM. The V gene lost 2 bases and the J gene lost 7 bases, with 6 bases spanning the gap. Complete variable domain (other parts from reference TRBV28 and TRBJ1-5): DVKVTQSSRYLVKRTGEKVFLECVQDMDHENMFWYRQDPGLGLRLIYFSYDVKMKEKGDIPEGYSVSREKKERFSLILESASTNQTSMYLCASSLTAQPQHFGDGTRLSIL.

The chain joins TRBV19 to TRBJ2-7, with D possibly matching TRBD1 (5 bases). Germline V gene sequence: CDR1 LNHDA, CDR2 SQIVND (reference sequence). This CDR3 comprises 16 residues. Trimming took off 10 bases at V and 2 bases at J, with 24 bases between the two ends. The CDR3 DNA sequence: TGTGCCACCACCCGGGTGTGGGGCCAGACTCCCTACGAGCAGTACTTC. Protein product: CATTRVWGQTPYEQYF.

The chain links TRBV19 to TRBJ1-1, with TRBD1 as a possible D gene (5 bases). The CDR3 covers 14 residues. V dropped 6 bases and J dropped 0 bases, with 11 bases sitting between them. Germline values: CDR1 LNHDA, CDR2 SQIVND (reference sequence). The CDR3 reads CASSPGRMNTEAFF. CDR3 bases: TGTGCCAGTAGCCCAGGGCGAATGAACACTGAAGCTTTCTTT.

The chain is built from TRBV21-1 and TRBJ2-1; the table's D call, TRBD2, was not checked against the DNA. TRBV21-1 is classified as a pseudogene. This CDR3 contains 16 residues. The CDR3: CASSPRTSRSYNEQFF. CDR3 coding DNA: TGTGCCAGCAGCCCTAGGACTAGCAGATCCTACAATGAGCAGTTCTTC.

In its sample, this clone was seen once. J is TRBJ1-4 and V is TRBV6-1; 7 positions agree with TRBD1. In germline, CDR1 is MNHNS, CDR2 SASEGT. The CDR3 sequence is 13 residues long. V shed 6 bases and J 8 bases; nucleotides not matched to a gene: 6. Written as DNA, the CDR3 is TGTGCCAGCAGCTTTACAGGGGCGGAAAAACTGTTTTTT. Its protein is CASSFTGAEKLFF.